This T cell receptor (beta chain) was documented in a study of blood T cell repertoires in COVID-19 (dated by TCRdb to about 2020). As for the study more broadly: Samples covering the acute and convalescent phases of COVID-19 were provided by collaborators in the United States, Italy and Spain. Samples came from the ongoing ImmuneRACE study (first 160 participants) plus 1,254 subjects from 6 global collaborators. Where HLA class I and class II types were available, the types were taken from metadata supplied by the sample provider, not from assay-based typing. Deeply sampled blood TCRbeta repertoires from subjects exposed to, actively infected with, or recovered from COVID-19 were included in the dataset. A de-identified subject ID, COVID-19 status, age in years and sex were almost always included in the sample metadata. The prospective study material was composed of cDNA or gDNA derived from T cells, B-cell-depleted T cells, or PBMCs. A freely available public database, intended as a resource for researchers studying the immune response to SARS-CoV-2, is where the repertoires were released.

What the study reported, not specific to this receptor: The amount of clinical and demographic metadata varied by source and participant and was provided uncurated.

From V the trimming removes 5 bases and from J it removes 3 bases, while the gene matches leave 7 bases of the junction unaccounted for. The cysteine opens and the phenylalanine closes a CDR3 of 15 amino acids. Left in the record is the CDR3 DNA by itself, 45 bases read in frame from the first base. Via the germline V gene (reference sequence), CDR1 is SEHNR and CDR2 FQNEAQ. With regard to this clone: Its antigen specificity is not known. Qualities for individual bases were not recorded, and no much larger clone is one base off.

At one collaborating source in Seattle, patients were enrolled during active infection and were followed longitudinally through the course of disease. Collaborating institutions collected whole blood in K2EDTA tubes following their own protocols. For TCRbeta analysis, collaborators shipped samples as frozen whole blood, isolated PBMCs, or DNA extracted from either of those sample types. TCRbeta CDR3 regions were amplified from genomic DNA by means of the immunoSEQ Assay, a bias-controlled multiplex PCR. Per the original workflow: Within the assay, amplification of reference gene primers was used to estimate how many nucleated cells each sample contained. To quantify the absolute abundance of each unique TCRbeta CDR3 rearrangement, sequence reads were collapsed and filtered. For each sample, productive Simpson clonality was calculated as the square root of Simpson's diversity index across productive rearrangements. The table comes from immuneACCESS by way of TCRdb, which keeps in-frame sequences with V and J called. Part of the clones is missing from these tables; in studies checked, under half for an unresolved V gene and the rest for unknown reasons. The V and J calls and the clone size are those of that table, but D and trimming were determined from the DNA. Across this sample there are 150,000 to 200,000 clones, with 70% to 90% seen only once. The ten largest make up roughly 9.7% of the sample.

Specimen: peripheral blood. This sequence originates from a woman in her sixties or seventies with COVID-19, enrolled during active disease. Recombination joined TRBV7-9 with TRBJ2-7; the central 10 bases match TRBD2. The CDR3 region reads CASSSGLAEIYEQYF. The sequenced DNA: TGTGCCAGCAGCAGCGGACTAGCGGAGATCTACGAGCAGTACTTC.